A single TCR beta chain is shown here with its context. An end of the junction does not agree with germline; a read error may underlie this. The sample contains more than one DNA sequence encoding this CDR3. The repertoire was sequenced with immunoSEQ multiplex PCR; TCRdb's copy has only in-frame clones and lacks some. The sample lists around 72,000 clones, 70% to 90% seen once, with roughly 3% in the top ten. This specimen belongs to a study of OX40 agonist ivuxolimab in advanced cancers. Overall study: Prior anti-PD-1, anti-PD-L1 or anti-CTLA-4 therapy was allowed; 35% to 40% had some.

The sample was CD4+ or CD8+ T cells sorted from blood, taken in a trial of the OX40 agonist ivuxolimab. This TCR was recovered from an adult with an advanced solid tumor such as melanoma, head and neck, liver or kidney cancer.

The CDR3 coding sequence is TGTGCCAGTTCACCTTCGGAGGGGTCCTATTACGAGCAGTACTTC. This encodes CASSPSEGSYYEQYF. The chain has TRBV18 and TRBJ2-7; D may be TRBD2 (6 bases). This CDR3 is built from 15 residues. Germline CDR1 and CDR2: KGHSH and LQKENI.